The 7 T cell receptor beta chains in this list originate from one sample, sequenced in a study of blood T cell repertoires in COVID-19. Generated by immunoSEQ multiplex PCR, the TCRdb table keeps only in-frame clones and is missing some. The data contain 300,000 to 350,000 clones, approximately 88% of them singletons. Sequencing input: PBMCs or T cells enriched from blood (not recorded which). The receptors derive from a man aged 25 to 45 who had recovered from COVID-19.

This rearrangement joins TRBV12-5 to TRBJ2-1; D gene ambiguous. Trimming left V 3 bases short and J 9 bases short, with 9 bases between. The CDR3 contains 12 residues. CDR1 LGHNT and CDR2 FRNRAP come from the germline V gene. The CDR3 sequence: CASGFGVGEQFF. For the CDR3, the DNA is TGTGCTAGTGGTTTTGGTGTCGGTGAGCAGTTCTTC.

The CDR3 sequence: CASSLTGANQPQHF. For the CDR3, the DNA is TGTGCCAGTAGTCTAACAGGAGCCAATCAGCCCCAGCATTTT. The chain has TRBV19 and TRBJ1-5, with D possibly matching TRBD1 (5 bases). The CDR3 loop spans 14 amino acids. Trimming stripped 5 bases from V and 3 bases from J, with 11 bases between. Per germline, CDR1 LNHDA and CDR2 SQIVND (reference sequence).

This chain links TRBV10-1 with TRBJ1-2, with a tentative D call TRBD1 (5 bases). The germline V gene encodes CDR1 WNHNN and CDR2 SYGVQD (reference sequence). There are 13 residues in the CDR3. Trimming removed 3 bases at V and 8 bases at J, with 13 bases between. CDR3 protein: CASSDPGKGGYTF. Written as DNA, the CDR3 is TGCGCCAGCAGTGATCCAGGGAAGGGGGGCTACACCTTC.

The V and J genes are TRBV6-5 and TRBJ2-5; 7 bases map to TRBD1. This CDR3 spans 15 amino acids. In germline, CDR1 is MNHEY, CDR2 SVGAGI. Trimming took 5 bases from V and 2 from J; bases not matched to a gene: 8. The CDR3 DNA is TGTGCCAGCAGTCCCCCAAACAGGGGTCAAGAGACCCAGTACTTC. Amino acid sequence: CASSPPNRGQETQYF.

The chain combines TRBV4-1 with TRBJ2-3; 10 bases fit TRBD2. Looked up from germline, CDR1 is MGHRA and CDR2 is YSYEKL. Losses at the gene ends were 1 base for V and 1 base for J; bases not matched to a gene: 5. This CDR3 spans 17 amino acids. DNA of the CDR3: TGCGCCAGCAGCCAAGGGAGCGGGGGGGCAGGCACAGATACGCAGTATTTT. It specifies CASSQGSGGAGTDTQYF.

This chain connects TRBV5-4 to TRBJ2-2, with TRBD1 identical over 8 bases. The CDR3 totals 16 residues. Germline V gene sequence: CDR1 SGHNT, CDR2 YYREEE (reference sequence). The V gene end was trimmed by 4 bases and the J gene end by 1 base; junction bases not matched to a gene: 6. CDR3 coding DNA: TGTGCCAGCAGCCGGACCGGGACAGGGAACACCGGGGAGCTGTTTTTT. Translation gives CASSRTGTGNTGELFF.

The chain uses TRBV9 and TRBJ1-1; D is uncertain. The CDR3 has 13 amino acids. Germline V CDR1 and CDR2: SGDLS, YYNGEE. The ends were cut back, 0 bases at V and 6 bases at J, with 9 bases in the middle. CDR3 DNA sequence: TGTGCCAGCAGCGTAGCTTCCAGTTCTGAAGCTTTCTTT. This codes for CASSVASSSEAFF.